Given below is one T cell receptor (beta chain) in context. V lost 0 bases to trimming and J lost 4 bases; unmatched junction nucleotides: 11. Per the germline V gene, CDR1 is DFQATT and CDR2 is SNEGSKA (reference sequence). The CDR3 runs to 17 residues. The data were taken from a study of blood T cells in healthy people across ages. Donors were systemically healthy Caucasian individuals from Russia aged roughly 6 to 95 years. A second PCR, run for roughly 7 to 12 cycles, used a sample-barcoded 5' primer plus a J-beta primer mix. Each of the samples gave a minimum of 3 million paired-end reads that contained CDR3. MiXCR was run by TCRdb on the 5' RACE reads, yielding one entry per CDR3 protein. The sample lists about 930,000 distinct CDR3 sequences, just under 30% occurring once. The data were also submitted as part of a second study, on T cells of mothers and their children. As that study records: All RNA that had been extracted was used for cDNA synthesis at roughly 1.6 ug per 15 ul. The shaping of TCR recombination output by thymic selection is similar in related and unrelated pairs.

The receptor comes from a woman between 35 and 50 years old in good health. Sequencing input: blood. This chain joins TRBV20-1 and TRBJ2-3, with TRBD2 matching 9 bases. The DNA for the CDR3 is TGCAGTGCTAGAGATCATGCTAGCGGGAATTTCGCAGATACGCAGTATTTT. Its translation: CSARDHASGNFADTQYF.